These T cell receptor beta chains were read from a single sample in a study of blood T cell repertoires in COVID-19. Only in-frame clones appear in the TCRdb table, and some are missing; sequencing was by immunoSEQ multiplex PCR. Of over 350,000 clones listed, around nine tenths are singletons. Sequenced input: PBMCs or T cells enriched from blood (not recorded which). Source of these receptors: a woman aged 50 to 60 who had recovered from COVID-19. Each CDR3 is given with its conserved first and last residue. Each record gives: V gene, D gene, J gene, clone size, CDR3 protein, CDR3 DNA. A D gene is named only where the DNA matches it firmly. Rows give clone size only sometimes, using once, few, many, or a class for an expanded clone.

TRBV2,.,TRBJ1-1,.,CATRQAAIPEAFF,TGTGCCACGAGACAGGCCGCGATACCTGAAGCTTTCTTT
TRBV28,TRBD1,TRBJ1-2,.,CASSLGQGVRGYTF,TGTGCCAGCAGTTTGGGACAGGGGGTTAGAGGCTACACCTTC
TRBV30,.,TRBJ1-6,.,CAWSGQKNSPLHF,TGTGCCTGGAGTGGACAGAAGAATTCACCCCTCCACTTT
TRBV7-8,TRBD1,TRBJ2-7,.,CASSVTGTGGGYEQYF,TGTGCCAGCAGCGTCACCGGGACAGGGGGAGGGTACGAGCAGTACTTC
TRBV7-8,.,TRBJ1-3,.,CASSPIAKALSGNTIYF,TGTGCCAGCAGCCCAATAGCGAAAGCCCTCTCTGGAAACACCATATATTTT
TRBV3-1/TRBV3-2,TRBD2,TRBJ2-7,once,CASSLSGGVSEQYF,TGTGCCAGCAGCCTAAGCGGGGGGGTCTCCGAGCAGTACTTC
TRBV29-1,TRBD1,TRBJ1-2,few,CSVDPTGAFSGYTF,TGCAGCGTTGACCCGACAGGGGCGTTCTCTGGCTACACCTTC
TRBV5-1,.,TRBJ1-3,.,CASSYESLRDTIYF,TGCGCCAGCAGTTATGAATCACTTCGAGACACCATATATTTT
TRBV3-1/TRBV3-2,TRBD1,TRBJ2-2,.,CASSPTHDRVRYTGELFF,TGTGCCAGCAGCCCAACTCATGACAGGGTGCGCTACACCGGGGAGCTGTTTTTT
TRBV5-1,.,TRBJ2-2,.,CASSPTGRDTGELFF,TGCGCCAGCAGCCCTACGGGCAGGGACACCGGGGAGCTGTTTTTT
TRBV10-3,.,TRBJ1-3,.,CAITSGRAGNTIYF,TGTGCCATCACTTCTGGCAGGGCTGGAAACACCATATATTTT
TRBV10-3,.,TRBJ1-3,.,CAISGGQERSGNTIYF,TGTGCCATCAGTGGCGGACAAGAGCGCTCTGGAAACACCATATATTTT
TRBV2,TRBD1,TRBJ1-5,.,CASTGTDSNQPQHF,TGTGCCAGCACCGGGACAGATAGCAATCAGCCCCAGCATTTT
TRBV4-1,.,TRBJ2-7,.,CASSQERISYEQYF,TGCGCCAGCAGCCAAGAGCGGATCTCCTACGAGCAGTACTTC
TRBV4-2,TRBD2,TRBJ2-1,.,CASSLGEAGGYNEQFF,TGTGCCAGCAGCCTAGGGGAGGCGGGGGGGTACAATGAGCAGTTCTTC
TRBV2,.,TRBJ1-6,.,CASSVGENSPLHF,TGTGCCAGCAGTGTGGGCGAGAATTCACCCCTCCACTTT